This T cell receptor (beta chain) was recorded in a study of T cells in Graves' hyperthyroidism and ophthalmopathy. On the study more broadly: The authors collected peripheral blood at initial diagnosis, before any treatment.

A Clinical Activity Score of at least 3, a NOSPECS grade of at least 4 and a duration under 3 months were recorded in the ophthalmopathy patients. Researchers barred patients who had uncontrolled infection, other autoimmune disease, pregnancy or lactation. Fresh peripheral blood, 10 ml, was the source of the PBMCs. The CDR3 consists of 12 residues. V shed 7 bases and J shed 8 bases, with 14 bases lying between them. Germline V gene lookup returns CDR1 SQVTM and CDR2 ANQGSEA. The source material, RNA transcripts, was used to amplify TCR beta CDR3 regions. HTBI primers were used for first-round RT-PCR of the TCR CDR3. TCRdb reprocessed the multiplex PCR reads with MiXCR, giving one entry per CDR3 protein. The table records approximately 300,000 distinct CDR3 sequences, approximately 18% of them present only once.

Sequenced sample: blood. V and J are TRBV29-1 and TRBJ1-4, with D uncertain. This sequence was found in a man in his fifties or sixties with Graves' ophthalmopathy. The CDR3 sequence is CSARGSNEKLFF. CDR3 nucleotide sequence: TGCAGCGCACGCGGCAGTAACGAAAAACTGTTTTTT.